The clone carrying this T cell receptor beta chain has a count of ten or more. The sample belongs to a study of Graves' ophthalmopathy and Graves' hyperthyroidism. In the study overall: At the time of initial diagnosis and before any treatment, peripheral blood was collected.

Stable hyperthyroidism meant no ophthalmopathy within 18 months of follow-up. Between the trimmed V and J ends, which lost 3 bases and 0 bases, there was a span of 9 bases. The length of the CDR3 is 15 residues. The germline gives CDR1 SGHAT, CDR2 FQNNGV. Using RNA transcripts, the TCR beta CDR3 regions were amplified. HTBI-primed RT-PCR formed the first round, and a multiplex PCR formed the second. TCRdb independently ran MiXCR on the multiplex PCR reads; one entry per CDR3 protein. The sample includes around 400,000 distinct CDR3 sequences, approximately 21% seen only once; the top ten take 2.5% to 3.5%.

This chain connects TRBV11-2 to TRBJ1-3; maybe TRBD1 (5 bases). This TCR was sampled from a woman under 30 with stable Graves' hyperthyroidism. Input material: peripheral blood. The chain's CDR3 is CASSFGGSSGNTIYF. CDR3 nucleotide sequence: TGTGCCAGCAGCTTTGGGGGGAGCTCTGGAAACACCATATATTTT.